This paragraph covers one TCR beta chain sequence. Clones were sequenced by immunoSEQ multiplex PCR, and TCRdb holds only the in-frame ones, with some missing. The data show 60,000 to 75,000 clones, around 90% seen once. The CDR3 sequence is 13 residues long. From germline, CDR1 is SGHTA and CDR2 FQGNSA. V was pared by 5 bases and J by 4 bases, with 10 bases between. This entry belongs to a study of T cell changes during pregnancy in multiple sclerosis. The chain is built from TRBV7-2 and TRBJ2-3, with D tentatively TRBD2 (5 bases). The input for sequencing was peripheral blood, taken after pregnancy. The sequence was collected from a female donor with multiple sclerosis, enrolled in a pregnancy study. CDR3 loop: CASSGGRPDTQYF. CDR3 bases: TGTGCCAGCAGCGGCGGGCGGCCAGATACGCAGTATTTT.